Listed below are T cell receptor beta chains from one sample, sequenced in a study of cytomegalovirus exposure and HLA in healthy donors. Sequencing used immunoSEQ multiplex PCR; TCRdb keeps in-frame clones, though not all of them. Its clone listing holds 45,000 to 60,000 clones. The specimen sequenced was PBMCs. The receptors were sampled from a female donor in good health and CMV-seronegative. Each CDR3 is given with its conserved first and last residue. Each record gives: J gene, V gene, D gene, CDR3 DNA, CDR3 protein. The D gene is left open where the match is weak.

j_gene: TRBJ2-7; v_gene: TRBV5-1; d_gene: .; CDR3nt: TGCGCCAGCTCCCTCTCGCCCGGCAGGGACTACGAGCAGTACTTC; CDR3aa: CASSLSPGRDYEQYF
j_gene: TRBJ2-4; v_gene: TRBV30; d_gene: TRBD2; CDR3nt: TGTGCCTACGTGACTAGCGGGAATTGGGGCATTCAGTACTTC; CDR3aa: CAYVTSGNWGIQYF
j_gene: TRBJ1-1; v_gene: TRBV30; d_gene: .; CDR3nt: TGTTCCGCGGGCGAAGCTTTCTTT; CDR3aa: CSAGEAFF
j_gene: TRBJ2-1; v_gene: TRBV4-2; d_gene: TRBD2; CDR3nt: TGTGCCAGCAGCCAAGCGGGAGGGGCTTCCAATGAGCAGTTCTTC; CDR3aa: CASSQAGGASNEQFF
j_gene: TRBJ1-2; v_gene: TRBV29-1; d_gene: .; CDR3nt: TGCAGCGCCGGAACGCCAGGGGTCGGTAACTATGGCTACACCTTC; CDR3aa: CSAGTPGVGNYGYTF
j_gene: TRBJ1-5; v_gene: TRBV2; d_gene: TRBD1; CDR3nt: TGTGCCAGCAGTCTCTCGGGGACAGGGGTGGGACAGCCCCAGCATTTT; CDR3aa: CASSLSGTGVGQPQHF
j_gene: TRBJ1-2; v_gene: TRBV20-1; d_gene: .; CDR3nt: TGCAGTGCCGCCGCGACAGTTGGCTACACCTTC; CDR3aa: CSAAATVGYTF
j_gene: TRBJ2-6; v_gene: TRBV6-4; d_gene: TRBD2; CDR3nt: TGTGCCAGCAGTGACACGGGACTAGCGGGGGGCTCTGGGGCCAACGTCCTGACTTTC; CDR3aa: CASSDTGLAGGSGANVLTF
j_gene: TRBJ2-2; v_gene: TRBV5-1; d_gene: TRBD2; CDR3nt: TGCGCCAGCAGCCTTCGACTAGCGGGAGTGGACACCGGGGAGCTGTTTTTT; CDR3aa: CASSLRLAGVDTGELFF
j_gene: TRBJ2-5; v_gene: TRBV18; d_gene: TRBD1; CDR3nt: TGTGCCAGCTCACCACTGGACAGGGGGCTAGAGACCCAGTACTTC; CDR3aa: CASSPLDRGLETQYF
j_gene: TRBJ1-2; v_gene: TRBV9; d_gene: .; CDR3nt: TGTGCCAGCAGCGTGGGGCAGGGGTCGGGCTACACCTTC; CDR3aa: CASSVGQGSGYTF
j_gene: TRBJ2-5; v_gene: TRBV30; d_gene: .; CDR3nt: TGTGCCTGGAGTTGGGGGCAGGGTGAGACCCAGTACTTC; CDR3aa: CAWSWGQGETQYF
j_gene: TRBJ1-3; v_gene: TRBV30; d_gene: TRBD1; CDR3nt: TGTGCCTTCCAAGACAGGGGTAGCAGAAACACCATATATTTT; CDR3aa: CAFQDRGSRNTIYF
j_gene: TRBJ2-2; v_gene: TRBV7-6; d_gene: .; CDR3nt: TGTGCCAGCAGCGCCAGGGAACGGTTCGCGAACACCGGGGAGCTGTTTTTT; CDR3aa: CASSARERFANTGELFF
j_gene: TRBJ1-5; v_gene: TRBV4-3; d_gene: TRBD1; CDR3nt: TGCGCCAGCAGCCAGGATAGAAACAGGGGAGGCAATCAGCCCCAGCATTTT; CDR3aa: CASSQDRNRGGNQPQHF
j_gene: TRBJ2-1; v_gene: TRBV15; d_gene: .; CDR3nt: TGTGCCACCAGCAGAGGGGACAAGCTCAATGAGCAGTTCTTC; CDR3aa: CATSRGDKLNEQFF
j_gene: TRBJ1-3; v_gene: TRBV9; d_gene: .; CDR3nt: TGTGCCAGCAGCCCCCCAGGGCACAGCTCTGGAAACACCATATATTTT; CDR3aa: CASSPPGHSSGNTIYF
j_gene: TRBJ1-2; v_gene: TRBV28; d_gene: .; CDR3nt: TGTGCCAGCAGTTTATCAGGGCCCTATGGCTACACCTTC; CDR3aa: CASSLSGPYGYTF
j_gene: TRBJ2-3; v_gene: TRBV5-1; d_gene: TRBD1; CDR3nt: TGCGCCAGCAGCTCAACAGGGGGCACAGATACGCAGTATTTT; CDR3aa: CASSSTGGTDTQYF
j_gene: TRBJ1-2; v_gene: TRBV19; d_gene: TRBD1; CDR3nt: TGTGCCAGTAGCCAGACAGGGGGACTTAACTATGGCTACACCTTC; CDR3aa: CASSQTGGLNYGYTF
j_gene: TRBJ2-7; v_gene: TRBV19; d_gene: TRBD2; CDR3nt: TGTGCCAGTAGTGCCAGCGGGACTAGCGGTCTCTACGAGCAGTACTTC; CDR3aa: CASSASGTSGLYEQYF
j_gene: TRBJ1-3; v_gene: TRBV30; d_gene: .; CDR3nt: TGTGCCTGGGGTGTCGGGGGGGGCTCTGGAAACACCATATATTTT; CDR3aa: CAWGVGGGSGNTIYF
j_gene: TRBJ1-1; v_gene: TRBV5-1; d_gene: .; CDR3nt: TGCGCCAGCACTCTTCCTAAAGGGGGATTGAACACTGAAGCTTTCTTT; CDR3aa: CASTLPKGGLNTEAFF
j_gene: TRBJ1-1; v_gene: TRBV9; d_gene: .; CDR3nt: TGTGCCAGCACCCCCGCTGGGCGACCCTCCGAAGCTTTCTTT; CDR3aa: CASTPAGRPSEAFF
j_gene: TRBJ1-3; v_gene: TRBV5-1; d_gene: .; CDR3nt: TGCGCCAGCAGCTTGGAAGGGAGCTCTGGAAACACCATATATTTT; CDR3aa: CASSLEGSSGNTIYF
j_gene: TRBJ2-5; v_gene: TRBV27; d_gene: TRBD2; CDR3nt: TGTGCCAGCAGAGATAGACTAGCGGGAGAAGAGACCCAGTACTTC; CDR3aa: CASRDRLAGEETQYF
j_gene: TRBJ2-7; v_gene: TRBV4-1; d_gene: TRBD2; CDR3nt: TGCGCCAGCAGCCAAGCTCGGCTAGCGGGAGTTGGATCCTACGAGCAGTACTTC; CDR3aa: CASSQARLAGVGSYEQYF
j_gene: TRBJ2-3; v_gene: TRBV6-5; d_gene: .; CDR3nt: TGTGCCAGCAGGTCGGGGGTTTTCACAGATACGCAGTATTTT; CDR3aa: CASRSGVFTDTQYF
j_gene: TRBJ2-1; v_gene: TRBV7-6; d_gene: .; CDR3nt: TGTGCCAGCAGCTTAGGGGACCCCAGCACGCCTACTAGCCCGAGGGGGCAGTTCTTC; CDR3aa: CASSLGDPSTPTSPRGQFF
j_gene: TRBJ1-2; v_gene: TRBV18; d_gene: .; CDR3nt: TGTGCCAGCTCACCACCGGAGCGAGGCTATGGCTACACCTTC; CDR3aa: CASSPPERGYGYTF
j_gene: TRBJ2-7; v_gene: TRBV28; d_gene: .; CDR3nt: TGTGCCAGCAGCCACTCCGAGCAGTACTTC; CDR3aa: CASSHSEQYF
j_gene: TRBJ1-2; v_gene: TRBV10-3; d_gene: .; CDR3nt: TGTGCCATCAGTGAGGCGGGGCCATATGGCTACACCTTC; CDR3aa: CAISEAGPYGYTF
j_gene: TRBJ2-1; v_gene: TRBV6-4; d_gene: TRBD2; CDR3nt: TGTGCCAGCAGTCCGACTAGCGGGGGGGCAAATGAGCAGTTCTTC; CDR3aa: CASSPTSGGANEQFF
j_gene: TRBJ1-2; v_gene: TRBV5-1; d_gene: TRBD1; CDR3nt: TGCGCCAGCAGCTCCCAGACAGGGGGAGCGGAGGGCTACACCTTC; CDR3aa: CASSSQTGGAEGYTF
j_gene: TRBJ1-2; v_gene: TRBV5-6; d_gene: .; CDR3nt: TGTGCCAGCAGCCGGACAACTAACTATGGCTACACCTTC; CDR3aa: CASSRTTNYGYTF
j_gene: TRBJ1-2; v_gene: TRBV18; d_gene: .; CDR3nt: TGTGCCAGCTCCATCCCGGGTGACTATGGCTACACCTTC; CDR3aa: CASSIPGDYGYTF
j_gene: TRBJ1-2; v_gene: TRBV2; d_gene: TRBD1; CDR3nt: TGTGCCAGCAGAGCTACCGGGACAGGGGGCTTCGGAGGCTACACCTTC; CDR3aa: CASRATGTGGFGGYTF
j_gene: TRBJ2-7; v_gene: TRBV4-1; d_gene: TRBD1; CDR3nt: TGCGCCAGCAGCCAGGTGACAGGGGGGGTATACGAGCAGTACTTC; CDR3aa: CASSQVTGGVYEQYF
j_gene: TRBJ1-2; v_gene: TRBV30; d_gene: TRBD1; CDR3nt: TGTGCCTGGAGTGTTGGGGGGACAGGGACGGTATATGGCTACACCTTC; CDR3aa: CAWSVGGTGTVYGYTF
j_gene: TRBJ1-2; v_gene: TRBV29-1; d_gene: TRBD1; CDR3nt: TGCAGCGTTGCAACAGGGGGCTATGGCTACACCTTC; CDR3aa: CSVATGGYGYTF
j_gene: TRBJ1-5; v_gene: TRBV10-2; d_gene: .; CDR3nt: TGCGCCAGCAGCGGTCATAGCAATCAGCCCCAGCATTTT; CDR3aa: CASSGHSNQPQHF
j_gene: TRBJ2-5; v_gene: TRBV29-1; d_gene: .; CDR3nt: TGCAGCGTTGCGACTATAGGGCGGACCCAGTACTTC; CDR3aa: CSVATIGRTQYF
j_gene: TRBJ2-1; v_gene: TRBV5-1; d_gene: .; CDR3nt: TGCGCCAGCAGCTCCCAGGGTAGCAATGAGCAGTTCTTC; CDR3aa: CASSSQGSNEQFF
j_gene: TRBJ2-5; v_gene: TRBV27; d_gene: TRBD2; CDR3nt: TGTGCCAGCAGTTTTAGCGGGAGTGAGACCCAGTACTTC; CDR3aa: CASSFSGSETQYF
j_gene: TRBJ2-5; v_gene: TRBV7-9; d_gene: .; CDR3nt: TGTGCCAGCAGCGTCCGCTGGCAGTCGCTGACCCATAGGAGGGAGACCCAGTACTTC; CDR3aa: CASSVRWQSLTHRRETQYF
j_gene: TRBJ2-1; v_gene: TRBV2; d_gene: TRBD2; CDR3nt: TGTGCCAGCAGCCGGGACTATGGGCAGTTCTTC; CDR3aa: CASSRDYGQFF
j_gene: TRBJ2-7; v_gene: TRBV27; d_gene: .; CDR3nt: TGTGCCAGCAGTTTCCAACGGGTTGGTAACGAGCAGTACTTC; CDR3aa: CASSFQRVGNEQYF
j_gene: TRBJ2-7; v_gene: TRBV18; d_gene: .; CDR3nt: TGTGCCAGCTCACGCGACAGGACACCCTACGAGCAGTACTTC; CDR3aa: CASSRDRTPYEQYF
j_gene: TRBJ2-2; v_gene: TRBV7-9; d_gene: TRBD1; CDR3nt: TGTGCCAGCAGCTTTGGGACAGGGACGAACACCGGGGAGCTGTTTTTT; CDR3aa: CASSFGTGTNTGELFF
j_gene: TRBJ2-7; v_gene: TRBV4-2; d_gene: TRBD2; CDR3nt: TGTGCCAGCAGCCAAGAGGGCGGGAGCGCCTACGAGCAGTACTTC; CDR3aa: CASSQEGGSAYEQYF
j_gene: TRBJ1-6; v_gene: TRBV6-1; d_gene: .; CDR3nt: TGTGCCAGCAGCCTAGTGAATTCACCCCTCCACTTT; CDR3aa: CASSLVNSPLHF
j_gene: TRBJ1-1; v_gene: TRBV7-3; d_gene: .; CDR3nt: TGTGCCAGCAGCTCCAGGGGAGGGAGGCCTCTTTTACAGAACACTGAAGCTTTCTTT; CDR3aa: CASSSRGGRPLLQNTEAFF
j_gene: TRBJ2-1; v_gene: TRBV7-2; d_gene: .; CDR3nt: TGTGCCAGCTCCGGCTCGACTAGACCCAATGAGCAGTTCTTC; CDR3aa: CASSGSTRPNEQFF
j_gene: TRBJ2-7; v_gene: TRBV6-1; d_gene: .; CDR3nt: TGTGCCAGCAGTGAAGCGCCGGGGTCCTCCTACGAGCAGTACTTC; CDR3aa: CASSEAPGSSYEQYF
j_gene: TRBJ1-1; v_gene: TRBV23-1; d_gene: TRBD1; CDR3nt: TGCGCCAGCAGTCCAGTCCATAGACAGGGCGGTGTAAACACTGAAGCTTTCTTT; CDR3aa: CASSPVHRQGGVNTEAFF
j_gene: TRBJ1-5; v_gene: TRBV6-6; d_gene: .; CDR3nt: TGTGCCACCTTAACGCAGGGGAATCAGCCCCAGCATTTT; CDR3aa: CATLTQGNQPQHF
j_gene: TRBJ2-1; v_gene: TRBV5-1; d_gene: .; CDR3nt: TGCGCCAGCAGCTTGGGGGACTCCCACAATGAGCAGTTCTTC; CDR3aa: CASSLGDSHNEQFF
j_gene: TRBJ1-2; v_gene: TRBV4-3; d_gene: TRBD1; CDR3nt: TGCGCCAGCAGCCAATTGGACAGGTCGGAAGCTAACTATGGCTACACCTTC; CDR3aa: CASSQLDRSEANYGYTF
j_gene: TRBJ2-4; v_gene: TRBV18; d_gene: .; CDR3nt: TGTGCCAGCTCAGAGACCACGGGGGCCAAAAACATTCAGTACTTC; CDR3aa: CASSETTGAKNIQYF
j_gene: TRBJ1-1; v_gene: TRBV25-1; d_gene: .; CDR3nt: TGTGCCAGCTCTGAGCGCCCGGGGTTTGAAGCTTTCTTT; CDR3aa: CASSERPGFEAFF